The rows below give T cell receptor beta chains drawn from one sample of a study of graft-versus-host responses after intestinal transplantation. Data came from immunoSEQ multiplex PCR; TCRdb stores just in-frame clones and leaves some out. The sample has approximately 15,000 clones, about 33% seen once. Material: alloreactive CD4+ T cells from a mixed lymphocyte reaction culture, obtained before intestinal transplant. The source of these receptors is a human patient who received an intestinal transplant. Each CDR3 is given with its conserved first and last residue. Some rows mark clone size as missing; the rest say once, few, many or name a class of expanded clone.

V: TRBV18; size: -; CDR3: CASSPVAGTQETQYF
V: TRBV5-4; size: few; CDR3: CASSLGSTGQETQYF
V: TRBV7-2; size: medium-sized; CDR3: CASSLAGGLYGYTF
V: TRBV5-1; size: -; CDR3: CASSLGESPLLAKNIQYF
V: TRBV5-1; size: -; CDR3: CASSSQGPPEDIQYF
V: TRBV5-1; size: few; CDR3: CASSFGGSTDTQYF
V: TRBV6-6; size: few; CDR3: CASSYSNGPAPNEQFF
V: TRBV4-1; size: -; CDR3: CASSQRTGSYVYGYTF
V: TRBV10-1; size: medium-sized; CDR3: CASSPSGGEYNEQFF
V: TRBV23-1; size: -; CDR3: CASSLRLAVNEQFF
V: TRBV6-5; size: -; CDR3: CASRRSFANTEAFF
V: TRBV6-5; size: -; CDR3: CASSSLGQHNTEAFF
V: TRBV19; size: -; CDR3: CASRRNSGSTGELFF
V: TRBV6-5; size: few; CDR3: CASSYRTGPSYEQYF
V: TRBV19; size: -; CDR3: CASSIITSGYNEQFF
V: TRBV7-9; size: medium-sized; CDR3: CASSPPPRFGDTIYF
V: TRBV7-9; size: -; CDR3: CASSPRDSGYTF
V: TRBV7-3; size: medium-sized; CDR3: CASSLGGMGSYEQYF
V: TRBV5-1; size: few; CDR3: CASSLPGGLSGANVLTF
V: TRBV18; size: few; CDR3: CASSPTGGGFYEQYF
V: TRBV9; size: few; CDR3: CASSARTGANYGYTF
V: TRBV19; size: -; CDR3: CASSIVRGRNQPQHF
V: TRBV7-9; size: -; CDR3: CASSFRDSTYEQYF
V: TRBV7-3; size: few; CDR3: CASSQSLSSTDTQYF
V: TRBV2; size: -; CDR3: CATGTDFRGRIGLTYNEQFF
V: TRBV7-9; size: medium-sized; CDR3: CASSDTGYEQYF
V: TRBV5-1; size: few; CDR3: CASKTSGSYRELFF
V: TRBV9; size: -; CDR3: CASSDGGRSSEQYF
V: TRBV11-2; size: few; CDR3: CASSQLMGYNEQFF
V: TRBV7-3; size: -; CDR3: CASSSDRGSPYEQYF
V: TRBV7-9; size: -; CDR3: CASSLTGSSSGANVLTF
V: TRBV6-1; size: -; CDR3: CASTPDRGRQPQHF
V: TRBV2; size: few; CDR3: CASSEWTGGGSPLHF
V: TRBV25-1; size: few; CDR3: CASSEWGRASTGELFF
V: TRBV9; size: -; CDR3: CASSVVARGGVNEQFF
V: TRBV2; size: medium-sized; CDR3: CASRPDRGKLFF
V: TRBV4-1; size: once; CDR3: CASSQGLRDRGLSEQFF
V: TRBV29-1; size: -; CDR3: CSVEDRVTNTQYF
V: TRBV7-3; size: -; CDR3: CASSLAGGTGELFF
V: TRBV4-1; size: few; CDR3: CASSQFTLAGGQGDTQYF
V: TRBV6-5; size: few; CDR3: CASINYGNTIYF
V: TRBV4-1; size: -; CDR3: CASSQDLAGGPDTQYF
V: TRBV19; size: few; CDR3: CASSILTGIDNEKLFF
V: TRBV4-3; size: -; CDR3: CASSQNTLAPGELFF
V: TRBV5-6; size: -; CDR3: CASSLVNQPQHF
V: TRBV11-2; size: medium-sized; CDR3: CASSLGLDAYNEQFF
V: TRBV28; size: -; CDR3: CASNLVAIPPNEQFF
V: TRBV7-2; size: -; CDR3: CASSLEGSSGANVLTF
V: TRBV9; size: -; CDR3: CASSRTRGRGGYNEQFF
V: TRBV30; size: few; CDR3: CAWSVRRAQTQYF
V: TRBV7-6; size: -; CDR3: CASSLGPAGGSGELFF